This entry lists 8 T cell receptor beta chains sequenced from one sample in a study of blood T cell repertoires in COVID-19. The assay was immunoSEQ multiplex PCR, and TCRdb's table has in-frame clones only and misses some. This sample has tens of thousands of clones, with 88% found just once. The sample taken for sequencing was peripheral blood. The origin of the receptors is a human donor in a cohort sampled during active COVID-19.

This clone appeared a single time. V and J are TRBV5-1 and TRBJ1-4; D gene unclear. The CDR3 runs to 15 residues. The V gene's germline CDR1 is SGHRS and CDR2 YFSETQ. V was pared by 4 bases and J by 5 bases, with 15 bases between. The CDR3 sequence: CASSPALGANEKLFF. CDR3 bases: TGCGCCAGCAGCCCGGCCTTAGGAGCCAATGAAAAACTGTTTTTT. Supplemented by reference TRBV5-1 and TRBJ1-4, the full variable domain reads KAGVTQTPRYLIKTRGQQVTLSCSPISGHRSVSWYQQTPGQGLQFLFEYFSETQRNKGNFPGRFSGRQFSNSRSEMNVSTLELGDSALYLCASSPALGANEKLFFGSGTQLSVL.

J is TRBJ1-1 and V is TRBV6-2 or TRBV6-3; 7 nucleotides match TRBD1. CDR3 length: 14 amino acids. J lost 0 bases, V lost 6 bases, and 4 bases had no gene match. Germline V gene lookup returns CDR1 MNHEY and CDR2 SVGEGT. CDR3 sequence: CASSEQGLNTEAFF. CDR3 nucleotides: TGTGCCAGCAGCGAACAGGGGTTGAACACTGAAGCTTTCTTT.

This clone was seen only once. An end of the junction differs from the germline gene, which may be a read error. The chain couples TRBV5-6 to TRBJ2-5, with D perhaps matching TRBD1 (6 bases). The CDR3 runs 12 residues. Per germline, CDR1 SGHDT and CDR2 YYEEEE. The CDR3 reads CASSLGLRAGDF. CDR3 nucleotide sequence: TGTGCCAGCAGCTTGGGGCTGAGGGCAGGGGACTTC.

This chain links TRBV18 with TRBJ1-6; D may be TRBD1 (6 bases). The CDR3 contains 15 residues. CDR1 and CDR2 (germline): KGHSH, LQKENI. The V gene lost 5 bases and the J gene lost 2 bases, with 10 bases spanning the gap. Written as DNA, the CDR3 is TGTGCCAGCTCAGTACAGGGACCCTATAATTCACCCCTCCACTTT. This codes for CASSVQGPYNSPLHF.

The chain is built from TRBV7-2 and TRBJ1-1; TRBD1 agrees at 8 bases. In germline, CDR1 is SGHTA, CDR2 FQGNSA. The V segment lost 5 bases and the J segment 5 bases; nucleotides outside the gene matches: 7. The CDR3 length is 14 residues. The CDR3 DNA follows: TGTGCCAGCAGCCCAGGGGGCAGGGGGACTGAAGCTTTCTTT. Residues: CASSPGGRGTEAFF.

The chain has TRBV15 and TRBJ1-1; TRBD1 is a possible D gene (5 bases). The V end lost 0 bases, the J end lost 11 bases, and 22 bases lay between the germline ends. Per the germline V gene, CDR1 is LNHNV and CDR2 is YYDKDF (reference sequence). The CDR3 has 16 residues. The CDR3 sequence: CATSRDGAGGGGWAFF. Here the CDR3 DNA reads TGTGCCACCAGCAGAGATGGAGCGGGGGGTGGAGGTTGGGCTTTCTTT.

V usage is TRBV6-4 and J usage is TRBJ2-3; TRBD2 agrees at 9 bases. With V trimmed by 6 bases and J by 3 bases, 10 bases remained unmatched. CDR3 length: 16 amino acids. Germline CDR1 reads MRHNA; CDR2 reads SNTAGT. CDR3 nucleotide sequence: TGTGCCAGCAGCGATCATAGCGGGGGAGGAACAGATACGCAGTATTTT. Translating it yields CASSDHSGGGTDTQYF.

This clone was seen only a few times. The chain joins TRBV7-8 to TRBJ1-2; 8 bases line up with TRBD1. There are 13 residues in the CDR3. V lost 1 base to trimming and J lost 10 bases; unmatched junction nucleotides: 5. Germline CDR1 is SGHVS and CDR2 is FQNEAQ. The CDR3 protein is CASSLEGQAVYTF. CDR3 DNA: TGTGCCAGCAGCTTAGAGGGACAGGCTGTCTACACCTTC.